The clone carrying this T cell receptor (beta chain) was detected a few times. Its antigen remains unknown. This specimen belongs to a study of beta chain features in type 1 diabetes. Study-level information: The study examined 107,917,701 sorted cells across all samples. Whole-study findings and limits: In every one of the four CD4+ subsets, TCRB CDR3s were moderately but significantly shorter in Type 1 diabetes patients.

The ends lost 6 bases at V and 5 bases at J; junction bases unmatched: 12. Germline CDR1 SGDLS, CDR2 YYNGEE. The CDR3 is 15 amino acids. A sort by CD45RO/CCR7/CD25/CD127/CD95/CD27 yielded CD4+ naive, central memory, regulatory and stem cell-like memory cells. Isolated RNA was reverse transcribed in full, so expressed TCRB transcripts were sequenced. TCRdb keeps only in-frame clones here, not all; method: immunoSEQ multiplex PCR. The sample shows 160,000 or so clones, 8.5% to 14% of them seen only once. The chain combines TRBV9 with TRBJ2-7, with 9 bases identical to TRBD1. The sequence came from a man younger than 30 in good health. Sample: central memory CD4+ T cells from blood. CDR3 bases: TGTGCCAGCACGCCCGGGACAGGGAAGGAGAACGAGCAGTACTTC. Protein sequence: CASTPGTGKENEQYF.